The 12 T cell receptor beta chains reported below all come from one sample, sequenced in a study of cytomegalovirus exposure and HLA in healthy donors. Method: immunoSEQ multiplex PCR; TCRdb's copy keeps in-frame clones and lacks some. Among roughly 260,000 clones listed, about 90% were seen once. Sequencing was done on a sample of PBMCs. These receptors came from a young woman in good health and CMV-seronegative.

The gene calls are TRBV27 and TRBJ1-6; 9 bases align to TRBD1. Germline CDR1 is MNHEY and CDR2 is SMNVEV (reference sequence). The CDR3 length is 17 residues. The V segment lost 6 bases and the J segment 0 bases; nucleotides outside the gene matches: 6. CDR3 in DNA: TGTGCCAGCAGCCCCGGACAGGGGAGCTCCTATAATTCACCCCTCCACTTT. It translates to CASSPGQGSSYNSPLHF.

The DNA for the CDR3 is TGCAGCGTTAGACAATCGTCTAACTATGGCTACACCTTC. Translating it yields CSVRQSSNYGYTF. The J gene is TRBJ1-2, the V gene TRBV29-1; no clear D. The CDR3 has 13 amino acids. Trimming removed 5 bases from V and 0 bases from J, with 10 bases in between. CDR1 is SQVTM, CDR2 ANQGSEA, per germline.

The chain uses TRBV6-1 and TRBJ1-3; tentative D call: TRBD1 (6 bases). Germline V gene sequence: CDR1 MNHNS, CDR2 SASEGT. This CDR3 has 16 residues. The V gene lost 0 bases and the J gene lost 3 bases, with 12 bases spanning the gap. The CDR3, as DNA: TGTGCCAGCAGTGAAGCATCAGGGGAGGGTGGAAACACCATATATTTT. Translating it yields CASSEASGEGGNTIYF.

The chain uses TRBV9 and TRBJ2-1; 8 nucleotides line up with TRBD2. CDR3 length: 16 amino acids. Germline values: CDR1 SGDLS, CDR2 YYNGEE. After removal of 0 bases from V and 1 base from J, the junction contained 3 bases not matched to a gene. For the CDR3, the DNA is TGTGCCAGCAGCGTAGACGCGGGGGGTTCCTACAATGAGCAGTTCTTC. Protein sequence: CASSVDAGGSYNEQFF. Together with reference TRBV9 and TRBJ2-1, the CDR3 gives the full variable domain: DSGVTQTPKHLITATGQRVTLRCSPRSGDLSVYWYQQSLDQGLQFLIQYYNGEERAKGNILERFSAQQFPDLHSELNLSSLELGDSALYFCASSVDAGGSYNEQFFGPGTRLTVL.

The rearrangement links TRBV28 to TRBJ2-7; 7 bases match TRBD1. Germline lookup yields CDR1 MDHEN and CDR2 SYDVKM. This CDR3 spans 14 amino acids. Trimming cost V 6 bases and J 3 bases; bases outside gene matches: 8. CDR3 bases: TGTGCCAGCAGCCCGGCGACAGGGAGCTACGAGCAGTACTTC. Translated, it gives CASSPATGSYEQYF.

This clone was found once. V gene TRBV7-9 combines with J gene TRBJ2-5, with 7 bases matching TRBD1. The CDR3 consists of 19 residues. The V and J ends lost 5 bases and 6 bases, in that order; junction bases with no gene match: 24. Germline-derived CDR1 and CDR2 are SEHNR and FQNEAQ (reference sequence). CDR3 sequence: CASSADFFNGFTGAKTQYF. CDR3 sequence (DNA): TGTGCCAGCAGCGCGGATTTCTTTAATGGATTTACAGGGGCCAAGACCCAGTACTTC.

The chain uses TRBV6-6 and TRBJ2-5; 11 bases agree with TRBD2. The germline gives CDR1 MNHNY, CDR2 SVGAGI (reference sequence). With 6 bases clipped from V and 1 base from J, the junction kept 7 bases outside the gene matches. The CDR3 is 16 residues long. The CDR3 spells CASSPGTSGLQETQYF. The CDR3 DNA reads as TGTGCCAGCAGCCCGGGGACTAGCGGCCTCCAAGAGACCCAGTACTTC.

This clone has only one observation. V is TRBV6-6 and J is TRBJ2-7; 7 bases fit TRBD2. The CDR3 sequence is 13 residues long. Germline V gene data show CDR1 as MNHNY and CDR2 as SVGAGI (reference sequence). Trimming took 10 bases from V and 5 from J; bases not matched to a gene: 11. DNA for the CDR3: TGTGCCATTTTTAGCGGGTTTTCCCACGAGCAGTACTTC. It specifies CAIFSGFSHEQYF.

The chain recombines TRBV5-6 with TRBJ2-2; TRBD1 matches 7 bases. The CDR3 length is 14 residues. V shed 4 bases, J shed 3 bases, and the junction held 3 bases outside the gene matches. The germline CDR1 and CDR2 sequences are SGHDT and YYEEEE. CDR3 loop: CASSVGQYTGELFF. For the CDR3, the DNA is TGTGCCAGCAGCGTGGGACAGTACACCGGGGAGCTGTTTTTT.

The V and J genes are TRBV6-1 and TRBJ1-2, with D possibly matching TRBD1 (6 bases). CDR3 length: 15 residues. Trimming pared 5 bases from V and 8 bases from J, leaving 21 bases between. Germline CDR1 reads MNHNS; CDR2 reads SASEGT. CDR3 DNA sequence: TGTGCCAGCAGTAAGTCGGACGGGGGGCTTGGCGGCTACACCTTC. Translation gives CASSKSDGGLGGYTF.

The chain recombines TRBV28 with TRBJ2-7; 8 bases align to TRBD1. V shed 6 bases and J 1 base; nucleotides not matched to a gene: 8. The CDR3 length is 15 residues. Germline V lookup: CDR1 MDHEN, CDR2 SYDVKM. Here the CDR3 DNA reads TGTGCCAGCAGGAAGTTCAGGGGGCCTTCCTACGAGCAGTACGTC. It specifies CASRKFRGPSYEQYV.

This chain uses TRBV7-6 with TRBJ2-1; D is perhaps TRBD2 (7 bases). This CDR3 spans 14 amino acids. The germline CDR1 and CDR2 sequences are SGHVS and FNYEAQ. V lost 5 bases and J 6 bases, leaving 14 bases between the germline ends. CDR3 loop: CASSPGGPGNEQFF. The DNA of the CDR3 is TGTGCCAGCAGCCCGGGGGGCCCGGGCAATGAGCAGTTCTTC.